The source of this T cell receptor (beta chain) is a study of blood T cell repertoires in COVID-19. CDR3 length: 18 residues. J gave up 0 bases and V 0 bases, and 7 bases lay outside the gene matches. CDR1 SGHRS and CDR2 YFSETQ come from the germline V gene. Original processing methods: By means of reference gene primer amplification, nucleated cell counts were estimated. Assay: immunoSEQ multiplex PCR; the TCRdb copy retains only in-frame clones and omits some. The V and J calls and the clone size are those of that table, but D and trimming were determined from the DNA. The sample has around 97,000 clones; roughly 90% are singletons.

This clonotype was sampled from a woman in her sixties or seventies with acute or convalescent COVID-19. What was sequenced was peripheral blood. The chain is built from TRBV5-1 and TRBJ2-1, with TRBD2 matching 9 bases. CDR3: CASSLVISAGGSYNEQFF. In nucleotides, the CDR3 is TGCGCCAGCAGCTTGGTGATCTCAGCGGGAGGCTCCTACAATGAGCAGTTCTTC.